This T cell receptor beta chain was documented in a study of T-cell reconstitution after alpha-beta-depleted transplantation in children. Looked up from germline, CDR1 is ENHRY and CDR2 is SYGVKD. Trimming removed 10 bases at V and 5 bases at J, with 17 bases between. The CDR3 loop spans 13 amino acids. This clonotype has a handful of counts. Unique molecular identifiers featured in how the TCRbeta library was prepared. TCRdb reprocessed the PCR reads via MiXCR and lists one record per CDR3 protein. The sample yields under 450,000 distinct CDR3 sequences, more than 10% seen once. Sample: PBMCs, taken from the stem cell graft. The chain couples TRBV10-3 to TRBJ1-1, with a weak D call TRBD1 (5 bases). The clonotype originates from a human donor who donated a stem cell graft to a child with Fanconi anemia. As DNA, the CDR3 is TGTGCCACCAACGGGGGGGTGGGAACTGAAGCTTTCTTT. It is translated as CATNGGVGTEAFF.